This T cell receptor beta chain was observed in a study of T cell changes during pregnancy in multiple sclerosis. The ends lost 1 base at V and 4 bases at J; junction bases unmatched: 8. CDR1 LNHDA and CDR2 SQIVND come from the germline V gene (reference sequence). The CDR3 consists of 16 residues. This table comes from immunoSEQ multiplex PCR, and its TCRdb copy is limited to in-frame clones, with some not included. This sample yields 50,000 to 80,000 clones, of which over 85% are seen a single time; 1.4% belongs to the top ten. The sequences come from peripheral blood, collected in the second trimester of pregnancy. This receptor was identified in a female donor with multiple sclerosis, enrolled in a pregnancy study. The rearrangement links TRBV19 to TRBJ1-2, with TRBD1 matching 8 bases. CDR3 sequence reads: CASSIAPTGGTYGYTF. In nucleotides, the CDR3 is TGTGCCAGTAGTATAGCCCCCACAGGGGGTACCTATGGCTACACCTTC.